These 9 T cell receptor beta chains came from one sample sequenced in a study of T-cell reconstitution after alpha-beta-depleted transplantation in children. Unique molecular identifiers were built into the TCRbeta library. TCRdb independently ran MiXCR on the PCR reads; one entry per CDR3 protein. The sample has around 200,000 distinct CDR3 sequences, approximately 10% seen once. Source: PBMCs, taken before TCRalphabeta/CD19-depleted stem cell transplant. These receptors were obtained from a child less than two years old with acute myeloid leukemia, due to receive a stem cell transplant.

This clonotype was seen ten or more times. The chain couples TRBV11-2 to TRBJ1-1; D remains ambiguous. CDR3 length: 13 residues. The V and J ends lost 1 base and 3 bases respectively, with 6 bases between them. Germline CDR1 reads SGHAT; CDR2 reads FQNNGV. The CDR3 region is CASSLGPHTEAFF. Written as DNA, the CDR3 is TGTGCCAGCAGCTTAGGGCCCCACACTGAAGCTTTCTTT.

This clonotype was detected ten times or more. The chain employs TRBV7-9 and TRBJ1-6, with unresolved D. With 5 bases removed from V and 7 bases from J, the gap between germline ends came to 18 bases. Germline-derived CDR1 and CDR2 are SEHNR and FQNEAQ (reference sequence). The CDR3 contains 16 residues. CDR3 region: CASSRGWQDGNSPLHF. As DNA, the CDR3 is TGTGCCAGCAGCCGAGGTTGGCAGGACGGGAATTCACCCCTCCACTTT.

This clonotype occurred many times. The gene calls are TRBV7-9 and TRBJ1-2; D is perhaps TRBD1 (6 bases). The V end lost 5 bases, the J end lost 6 bases, and 16 bases lay between the germline ends. The CDR3 has 14 amino acids. The germline gives CDR1 SEHNR, CDR2 FQNEAQ (reference sequence). The CDR3 spells CASSRTIRGDGYTF. CDR3 nucleotide sequence: TGTGCCAGCAGCCGAACGATAAGGGGGGATGGCTACACCTTC. Supplemented by reference TRBV7-9 and TRBJ1-2, the full variable domain reads DTGVSQNPRHKITKRGQNVTFRCDPISEHNRLYWYRQTLGQGPEFLTYFQNEAQLEKSRLLSDRFSAERPKGSFSTLEIQRTEQGDSAMYLCASSRTIRGDGYTFGSGTRLTVV.

This clonotype was observed at least ten times. CDR3 nucleotide sequence: TGCAGTGCTAGTGAGGCTTTCTTT. Amino acids: CSASEAFF. The genes are TRBV20-1 and TRBJ1-1; no reliable D call. Trimming removed 3 bases from V and 11 bases from J, with 4 bases in between. This CDR3 has 8 amino acids. CDR1 is DFQATT, CDR2 SNEGSKA, per germline (reference sequence).

This clonotype was recorded at least ten times. The V call is TRBV7-9, the J call TRBJ2-1; 10 bases line up with TRBD2. Germline V CDR1 and CDR2: SEHNR, FQNEAQ (reference sequence). The CDR3 is 14 residues long. The CDR3 is CATSGTSVYNEQFF. The CDR3 DNA reads TGTGCTACCTCCGGGACTAGCGTATACAATGAGCAGTTCTTC. The variable domain in full, completed from reference TRBV7-9 and TRBJ2-1, reads DTGVSQNPRHKITKRGQNVTFRCDPISEHNRLYWYRQTLGQGPEFLTYFQNEAQLEKSRLLSDRFSAERPKGSFSTLEIQRTEQGDSAMYLCATSGTSVYNEQFFGPGTRLTVL.

This clonotype was recorded many times. The chain recombines TRBV5-1 with TRBJ2-5; D unresolved. This CDR3 has 14 amino acids. Trimming stripped 0 bases from V and 2 bases from J, with 8 bases between. Looked up from germline, CDR1 is SGHRS and CDR2 is YFSETQ. CDR3 sequence: CASSLGPQQETQYF. The CDR3 DNA follows: TGCGCCAGCAGCTTGGGTCCGCAACAAGAGACCCAGTACTTC.

This clonotype was counted only a few times. In nucleotides, the CDR3 is TGTGCCAGCTCACCTGGACAGGGTGATGGCTACACCTTC. It codes for CASSPGQGDGYTF. The chain uses TRBV18 and TRBJ1-2; 8 bases are a match to TRBD1. CDR3 length: 13 residues. Per germline, CDR1 KGHSH and CDR2 LQKENI. V shed 3 bases, J shed 6 bases, and the junction held 3 bases outside the gene matches.

On this clonotype itself: This may be a read error: a much more frequent sequence differs by one nucleotide. The rearrangement uses TRBV5-1 and TRBJ2-7, with 8 bases lining up with TRBD1. The V segment lost 0 bases and the J segment 6 bases; nucleotides outside the gene matches: 5. The CDR3 is made up of 14 amino acids. Germline V gene data show CDR1 as SGHRS and CDR2 as YFSETQ. CDR3 protein: CASSLGDRPREQYF. CDR3 nucleotides: TGCGCCAGCAGCTTGGGGGACAGGCCCCGCGAGCAGTACTTC.

This clonotype was found many times. The chain employs TRBV12-3 or TRBV12-4 and TRBJ2-1; D may be TRBD1 (6 bases). The V and J ends lost 7 bases and 7 bases respectively, with 17 bases between them. This CDR3 has 14 residues. In nucleotides, the CDR3 is TGTGCCAGCACTTCCCCGGGACAAACAAATGAGCAGTTCTTC. Protein sequence: CASTSPGQTNEQFF.